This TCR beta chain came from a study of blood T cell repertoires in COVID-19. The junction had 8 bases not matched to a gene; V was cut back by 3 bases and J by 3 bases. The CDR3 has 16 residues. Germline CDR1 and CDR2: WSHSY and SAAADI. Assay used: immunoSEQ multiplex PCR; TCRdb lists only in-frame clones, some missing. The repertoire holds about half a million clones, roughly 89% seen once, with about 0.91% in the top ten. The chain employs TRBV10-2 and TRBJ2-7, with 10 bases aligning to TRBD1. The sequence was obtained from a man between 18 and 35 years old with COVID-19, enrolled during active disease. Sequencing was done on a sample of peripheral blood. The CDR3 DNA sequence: TGCGCCAGCAGTGAAGCTCCCGGGACAGGGGACTACGAGCAGTACTTC. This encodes CASSEAPGTGDYEQYF.